The following is a T cell receptor (beta chain) sequence with its context. Its specificity is unknown. TCRdb's copy holds only in-frame clones and misses some; the assay was immunoSEQ multiplex PCR. The profile shows 45,000 to 50,000 clones, around four fifths of them singletons. CDR1 is LNHDA and CDR2 is SQIVND in the germline V gene (reference sequence). V lost 6 bases to trimming and J lost 8 bases, with 7 bases between them. The CDR3 sequence is 10 residues long. Single viable CD3+CD4+CD8-CD45RO+ cells were sorted as the memory CD4+ T cells. This sample stems from a study of memory CD4+ T cells and cytomegalovirus serostatus. Study results and caveats: The CMV-associated TCR signature appears largely within the CD4+ memory repertoire. 67 of 164 known CMV-associated TCRbeta sequences appeared in CD4+ memory.

The TCR originated in an adult in good health and CMV-seronegative. The rearrangement uses TRBV19 and TRBJ1-2; D gene uncertain. The sample taken for sequencing was memory CD4+ T cells from blood. The CDR3 is CASSGEGYTF. The CDR3 DNA sequence: TGTGCCAGTAGCGGGGAGGGCTACACCTTC.